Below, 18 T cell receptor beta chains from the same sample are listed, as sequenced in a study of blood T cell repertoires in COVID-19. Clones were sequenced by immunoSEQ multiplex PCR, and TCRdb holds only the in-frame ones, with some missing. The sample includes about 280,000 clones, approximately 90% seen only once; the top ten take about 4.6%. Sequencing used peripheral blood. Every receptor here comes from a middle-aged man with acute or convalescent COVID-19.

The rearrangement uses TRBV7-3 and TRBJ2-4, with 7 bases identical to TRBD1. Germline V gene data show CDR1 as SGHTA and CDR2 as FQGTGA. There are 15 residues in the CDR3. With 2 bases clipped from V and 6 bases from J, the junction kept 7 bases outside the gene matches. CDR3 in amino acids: CASSLEGTVGNIQYF. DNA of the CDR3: TGTGCCAGCAGCTTAGAAGGGACAGTCGGAAACATTCAGTACTTC.

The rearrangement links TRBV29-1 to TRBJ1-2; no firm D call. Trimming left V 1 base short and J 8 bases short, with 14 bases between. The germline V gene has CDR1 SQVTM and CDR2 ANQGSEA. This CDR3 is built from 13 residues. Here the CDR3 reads CSVEGEGRGGYTF. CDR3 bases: TGCAGCGTTGAAGGGGAAGGAAGAGGGGGCTACACCTTC.

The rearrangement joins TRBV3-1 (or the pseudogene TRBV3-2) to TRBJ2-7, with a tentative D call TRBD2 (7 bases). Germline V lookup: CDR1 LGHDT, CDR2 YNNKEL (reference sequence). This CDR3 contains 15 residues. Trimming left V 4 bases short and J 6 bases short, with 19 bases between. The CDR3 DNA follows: TGTGCCAGCAGCCCTGGAGGGGGGGCCACTCGCGAGCAGTACTTC. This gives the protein CASSPGGGATREQYF.

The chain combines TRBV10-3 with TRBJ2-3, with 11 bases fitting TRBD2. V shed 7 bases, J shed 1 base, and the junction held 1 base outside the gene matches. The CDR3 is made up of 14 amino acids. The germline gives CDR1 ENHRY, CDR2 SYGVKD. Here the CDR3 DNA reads TGTGCCATCAAGACTAGCGGGGGCACAGATACGCAGTATTTT. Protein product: CAIKTSGGTDTQYF.

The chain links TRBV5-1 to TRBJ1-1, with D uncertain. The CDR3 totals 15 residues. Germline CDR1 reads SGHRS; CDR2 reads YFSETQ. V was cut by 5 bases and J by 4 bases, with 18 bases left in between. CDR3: CASSSDPSRGTEAFF. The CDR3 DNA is TGCGCCAGCAGTTCTGACCCGAGCCGAGGCACTGAAGCTTTCTTT.

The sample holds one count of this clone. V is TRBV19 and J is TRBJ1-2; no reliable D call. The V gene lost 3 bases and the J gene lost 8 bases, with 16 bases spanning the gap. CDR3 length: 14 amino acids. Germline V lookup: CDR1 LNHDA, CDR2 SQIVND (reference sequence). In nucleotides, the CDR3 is TGTGCCAGTAGTATTTCCCGAATCCAAGCGGGCTACACCTTC. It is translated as CASSISRIQAGYTF.

The CDR3, as DNA: TGCGCCAGCAGCTTCTCAGTAGGTAGCGGGGGTAACAATGAGCAGTTCTTC. As protein: CASSFSVGSGGNNEQFF. The V and J genes are TRBV5-1 and TRBJ2-1; 9 bases match TRBD2. This CDR3 spans 17 amino acids. Germline loops: CDR1 SGHRS, CDR2 YFSETQ. The J segment lost 5 bases and the V segment lost 2 bases, leaving 11 bases of the junction unmatched.

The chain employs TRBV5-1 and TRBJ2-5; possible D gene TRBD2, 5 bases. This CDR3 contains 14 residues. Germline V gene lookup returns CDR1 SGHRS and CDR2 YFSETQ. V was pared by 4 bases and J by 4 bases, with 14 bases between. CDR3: CASSDPREGETQYF. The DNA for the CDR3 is TGCGCCAGCAGCGACCCGAGGGAAGGAGAGACCCAGTACTTC.

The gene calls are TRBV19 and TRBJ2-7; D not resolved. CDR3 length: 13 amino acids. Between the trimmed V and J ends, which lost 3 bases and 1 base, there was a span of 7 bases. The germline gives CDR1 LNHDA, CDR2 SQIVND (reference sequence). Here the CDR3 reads CASSITESYEQYF. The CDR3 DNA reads TGTGCCAGTAGTATTACAGAGTCCTACGAGCAGTACTTC.

CDR3 sequence: CASSRDNDQPQHF. The CDR3 nucleotides read TGTGCCAGTTCCCGGGACAACGATCAGCCCCAGCATTTT. V usage is TRBV19 and J usage is TRBJ1-5, with TRBD1 as a possible D gene (6 bases). Germline V gene data show CDR1 as LNHDA and CDR2 as SQIVND (reference sequence). CDR3 length: 13 residues. Between the trimmed V and J ends, which lost 8 bases and 5 bases, there was a span of 13 bases.

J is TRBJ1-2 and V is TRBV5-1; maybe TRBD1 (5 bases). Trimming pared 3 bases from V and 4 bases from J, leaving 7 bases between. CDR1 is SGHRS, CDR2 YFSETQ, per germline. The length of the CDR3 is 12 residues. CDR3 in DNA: TGCGCCAGCAGCTCGGGGGGCTATGGCTACACCTTC. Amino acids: CASSSGGYGYTF.

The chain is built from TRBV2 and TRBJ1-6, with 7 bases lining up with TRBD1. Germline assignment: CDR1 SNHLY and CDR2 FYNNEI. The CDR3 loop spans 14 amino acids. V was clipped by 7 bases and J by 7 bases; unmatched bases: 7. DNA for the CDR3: TGTGCCAGCAAAGCAGGGGGAAGAAATTCACCCCTCCACTTT. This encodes CASKAGGRNSPLHF.

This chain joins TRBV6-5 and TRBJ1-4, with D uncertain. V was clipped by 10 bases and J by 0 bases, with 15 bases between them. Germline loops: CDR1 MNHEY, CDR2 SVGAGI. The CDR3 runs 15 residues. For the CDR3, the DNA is TGTGCCACCCGGGGAGTTGGCGCAACTAATGAAAAACTGTTTTTT. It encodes CATRGVGATNEKLFF.

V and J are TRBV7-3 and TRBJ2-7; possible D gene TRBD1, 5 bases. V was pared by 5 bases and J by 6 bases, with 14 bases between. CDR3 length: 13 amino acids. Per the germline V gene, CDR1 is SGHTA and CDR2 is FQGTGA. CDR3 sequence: CASSPIRGAEQYF. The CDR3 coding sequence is TGTGCCAGCAGCCCCATTAGGGGTGCCGAGCAGTACTTC.

The CDR3 DNA sequence: TGTGCCAGCAGTTACTCGGACAGTGCCATTAGGCCCCTCCACTTT. It specifies CASSYSDSAIRPLHF. The chain recombines TRBV6-5 with TRBJ1-6; TRBD1 might be the D (6 bases). The germline V gene has CDR1 MNHEY and CDR2 SVGAGI. V was clipped by 0 bases and J by 13 bases, with 16 bases between them. This CDR3 has 15 amino acids.

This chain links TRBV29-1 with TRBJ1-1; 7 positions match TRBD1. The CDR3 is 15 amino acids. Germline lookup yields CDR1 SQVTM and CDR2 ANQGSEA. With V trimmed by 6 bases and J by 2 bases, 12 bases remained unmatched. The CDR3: CSVDRDSKGNTEAFF. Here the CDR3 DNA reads TGCAGCGTGGACCGGGACAGTAAGGGCAACACTGAAGCTTTCTTT.

The CDR3 coding sequence is TGTGCCAGCAGCCAGTTTTACAGGGAGACTAATTCACCCCTCCACTTT. Residues: CASSQFYRETNSPLHF. The V gene is TRBV5-6, the J gene TRBJ1-6, with a possible D match to TRBD1 (6 bases). The CDR3 is made up of 16 amino acids. The V and J ends lost 4 bases and 6 bases respectively, with 17 bases between them. Germline-derived CDR1 and CDR2 are SGHDT and YYEEEE.

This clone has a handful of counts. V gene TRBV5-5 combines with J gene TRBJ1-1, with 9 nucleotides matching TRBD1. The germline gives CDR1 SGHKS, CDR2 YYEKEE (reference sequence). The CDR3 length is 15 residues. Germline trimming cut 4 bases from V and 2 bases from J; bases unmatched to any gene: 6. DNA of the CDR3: TGTGCCAGCAGCCTACAGGGGGCCGCCAACACTGAAGCTTTCTTT. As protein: CASSLQGAANTEAFF.